These T cell receptor beta chains were read from a single sample in a study of cytomegalovirus exposure and HLA in healthy donors. Assay used: immunoSEQ multiplex PCR; TCRdb lists only in-frame clones, some missing. Among under 120,000 clones, 70% were seen once, and the ten largest hold about a tenth. Sequenced material: PBMCs. All receptors come from a man aged 40-49 years in good health and CMV-seropositive. CDR3s include the opening cysteine and the closing phenylalanine or tryptophan. A D gene is named only where the DNA matches it firmly. Size values are once, few and many counts, or a class for expanded clones, and some rows have none.

>TRBV7-2|few|TRBJ1-1|-
CASSKRQSTEAFF
TGTGCCAGCAGCAAAAGACAATCCACTGAAGCTTTCTTT
>TRBV30|-|TRBJ1-1|-
CAWSVLVSEAFF
TGTGCCTGGAGTGTACTGGTGTCTGAAGCTTTCTTT
>TRBV5-6|-|TRBJ2-1|-
CASSLVRSDEQFF
TGTGCCAGCAGCTTAGTTCGCAGTGATGAGCAGTTCTTC
>TRBV6-1|-|TRBJ1-1|-
CASSDSRGYTEAFF
TGTGCCAGCAGCGACTCGCGGGGGTACACTGAAGCTTTCTTT
>TRBV19|few|TRBJ2-5|TRBD2
CASSPGGGRVETQYF
TGTGCCAGTAGTCCCGGTGGCGGGAGGGTGGAGACCCAGTACTTC
>TRBV10-3|-|TRBJ2-1|-
CAISVSTGSSYNEQFF
TGTGCCATCAGCGTTTCGACCGGGAGCTCCTACAATGAGCAGTTCTTC
>TRBV5-5|few|TRBJ1-4|-
CASSLEGNGGEKLFF
TGTGCCAGCAGCCTGGAGGGGAACGGGGGTGAAAAACTGTTTTTT
>TRBV10-3|-|TRBJ1-5|TRBD1
CAISAGGNQPQHF
TGTGCCATCAGTGCAGGGGGTAATCAGCCCCAGCATTTT
>TRBV18|-|TRBJ2-5|-
CASSLSPGSETQYF
TGTGCCAGCTCACTCAGCCCGGGTTCGGAGACCCAGTACTTC
>TRBV11-3|-|TRBJ1-1|-
CASSHSGDTEAFF
TGTGCCAGCAGCCACTCGGGGGACACTGAAGCTTTCTTT
>TRBV30|-|TRBJ2-1|TRBD2
CACIPDGELRGGNEQFF
TGTGCCTGTATACCCGACGGCGAGCTCCGGGGGGGCAATGAGCAGTTCTTC
>TRBV2|-|TRBJ1-5|-
CASSERSFNQPQHF
TGTGCCAGCAGTGAACGCAGTTTCAATCAGCCCCAGCATTTT
>TRBV27|-|TRBJ1-3|-
CASSFRGSGNTIYF
TGTGCCAGCAGTTTTAGGGGATCTGGAAACACCATATATTTT
>TRBV7-2|few|TRBJ1-2|TRBD1
CASSFGTGGRYGYTF
TGTGCCAGCAGCTTTGGGACAGGGGGCCGGTATGGCTACACCTTC
>TRBV5-1|few|TRBJ1-1|-
CASSLNRVTNTEAFF
TGCGCCAGCAGTCTCAACAGGGTTACGAATACTGAAGCTTTCTTT
>TRBV6-5|-|TRBJ2-5|-
CASRITGSSKFWNF
TGTGCCAGCAGGATTACCGGGAGCTCCAAGTTTTGGAACTTC
>TRBV7-2|-|TRBJ2-7|-
CASSVGGRAYEQYF
TGTGCCAGCAGCGTTGGTGGCAGGGCCTACGAGCAGTACTTC
>TRBV2|-|TRBJ2-2|TRBD2
CASSELSGRETGELFF
TGTGCCAGCAGTGAATTGAGCGGGAGGGAGACCGGGGAGCTGTTTTTT
>TRBV5-1|-|TRBJ2-1|TRBD2
CASSLLAGGISYEQFF
TGCGCCAGCAGCTTATTAGCGGGAGGTATCAGTTATGAGCAGTTCTTC
>TRBV9|-|TRBJ2-5|TRBD1
CASSDRSGQGETQYF
TGTGCCAGCAGCGACCGCAGCGGACAGGGAGAGACCCAGTACTTC
>TRBV27|-|TRBJ1-3|-
CASSPTSGHGNTIYF
TGTGCCAGCAGCCCGACCTCGGGACACGGAAACACCATATATTTT
>TRBV18|-|TRBJ1-5|TRBD1
CASSGTGERGQPQHF
TGTGCCAGCTCGGGGACAGGGGAAAGGGGTCAGCCCCAGCATTTT
>TRBV27|-|TRBJ2-7|TRBD2
CASSPPPREVPHEQYF
TGTGCCAGCAGCCCCCCCCCGCGGGAGGTCCCCCACGAGCAGTACTTC
>TRBV4-2|-|TRBJ2-3|TRBD2
CASSQELAGGSFTDTQYF
TGTGCCAGCAGCCAAGAACTAGCGGGAGGGTCTTTCACAGATACGCAGTATTTT
>TRBV19|-|TRBJ2-5|-
CASSIGAIEVETQYF
TGTGCCAGTAGTATAGGAGCCATAGAAGTCGAGACCCAGTACTTC
>TRBV7-2|few|TRBJ2-3|TRBD2
CASSGGADTQYF
TGTGCCAGCAGCGGGGGGGCAGATACGCAGTATTTT
>TRBV27|-|TRBJ2-2|-
CASSFNPVAANTGELFF
TGTGCCAGCAGTTTCAATCCGGTAGCGGCTAACACCGGGGAGCTGTTTTTT
>TRBV7-2|-|TRBJ2-6|-
CASSLLVGSGANVLTF
TGTGCCAGCAGCTTACTGGTCGGCTCTGGGGCCAACGTCCTGACTTTC
>TRBV4-1|-|TRBJ2-7|TRBD2
CASSQDELAGSYEQYF
TGCGCCAGCAGCCAAGATGAACTAGCGGGCTCCTACGAGCAGTACTTC
>TRBV9|-|TRBJ2-1|TRBD1
CASSAGTDVFF
TGTGCCAGCAGCGCCGGGACAGATGTCTTCTTC
>TRBV19|-|TRBJ2-3|-
CASSRGGSTDTQYF
TGTGCCAGTAGTCGCGGGGGCAGCACAGATACGCAGTATTTT
>TRBV5-4|-|TRBJ1-4|-
CASSSGPGFTNEKLFF
TGTGCCAGCAGCTCGGGTCCTGGATTTACTAATGAAAAACTGTTTTTT
>TRBV5-6|-|TRBJ1-2|TRBD1
CASSLRRTGVYGYTF
TGTGCCAGCAGCCTCAGAAGGACAGGCGTTTATGGCTACACCTTC
>TRBV30|-|TRBJ2-7|-
CAWSSGESYEQYF
TGTGCCTGGAGCTCAGGGGAATCCTACGAGCAGTACTTC
>TRBV5-1|-|TRBJ2-7|-
CASSGGTGSYEQYF
TGCGCCAGCAGCGGCGGGACTGGATCTTACGAGCAGTACTTC